These 15 T cell receptor beta chains were all obtained from the same sample, sequenced in a study of blood T cell repertoires in COVID-19. Profiling relied on immunoSEQ multiplex PCR, and the TCRdb table lists in-frame clones only, not all of them. In the table there are 150,000 to 200,000 clones, roughly 82% of which are singletons. Sequenced input: peripheral blood. All receptors derive from a woman aged 60-75 years with COVID-19, enrolled during active disease.

The CDR3 coding sequence is TGTGCCATCAGGGGACAGGGTAGTGGGAACACTGAAGCTTTCTTT. Amino acids: CAIRGQGSGNTEAFF. The chain couples TRBV10-3 to TRBJ1-1, with 9 bases matching TRBD1. V was clipped by 6 bases and J by 1 base; unmatched bases: 6. Germline V gene lookup returns CDR1 ENHRY and CDR2 SYGVKD. The CDR3 has 15 residues.

The sample holds a few counts of this clone. V is TRBV5-1 and J is TRBJ2-5, with 8 bases that match TRBD1. The CDR3 contains 16 residues. Germline V gene lookup returns CDR1 SGHRS and CDR2 YFSETQ. The ends lost 3 bases at V and 2 bases at J; junction bases unmatched: 9. CDR3 residues: CASSSDPTGVQETQYF. The CDR3, as DNA: TGCGCCAGCAGCTCCGACCCGACAGGGGTTCAAGAGACCCAGTACTTC. Supplemented by reference TRBV5-1 and TRBJ2-5, the full variable domain reads KAGVTQTPRYLIKTRGQQVTLSCSPISGHRSVSWYQQTPGQGLQFLFEYFSETQRNKGNFPGRFSGRQFSNSRSEMNVSTLELGDSALYLCASSSDPTGVQETQYFGPGTRLLVL.

The gene calls are TRBV5-4 and TRBJ2-2; D is ambiguous. Trimming removed 2 bases from V and 8 bases from J, with 13 bases in between. Germline V gene lookup returns CDR1 SGHNT and CDR2 YYREEE (reference sequence). This CDR3 spans 14 amino acids. CDR3 residues: CASSFLAAGGELFF. CDR3 DNA sequence: TGTGCCAGCAGCTTTTTGGCGGCTGGGGGGGAGCTGTTTTTT.

This CDR3 is CAISEQGGGELFF. The DNA for the CDR3 is TGTGCCATCAGTGAACAGGGTGGCGGGGAGCTGTTTTTT. The chain employs TRBV10-3 and TRBJ2-2; perhaps TRBD1 as D (6 bases). Per germline, CDR1 ENHRY and CDR2 SYGVKD. V was clipped by 3 bases and J by 7 bases, with 9 bases between them. CDR3 length: 13 amino acids.

CDR3 sequence: CATSREGASGGKYF. The CDR3 DNA reads TGTGCCACCAGCAGAGAAGGAGCTAGCGGGGGGAAGTATTTT. The J gene is TRBJ2-3, the V gene TRBV15; 11 nucleotides line up with TRBD2. Trimming cost V 0 bases and J 13 bases; bases outside gene matches: 6. The CDR3 runs to 14 residues. Germline V gene lookup returns CDR1 LNHNV and CDR2 YYDKDF (reference sequence).

This clone was seen more than once but under ten times. This chain uses TRBV3-1 (or the pseudogene TRBV3-2) with TRBJ1-1; possible D gene TRBD1, 6 bases. The CDR3 extends over 13 amino acids. V was trimmed by 4 bases and J by 5 bases, leaving 11 bases between them. Looked up from germline, CDR1 is LGHDT and CDR2 is YNNKEL (reference sequence). The CDR3 sequence: CASSREGGTEAFF. The CDR3 nucleotides read TGTGCCAGCAGCCGTGAGGGGGGGACTGAAGCTTTCTTT.

The chain joins TRBV3-1 (or the pseudogene TRBV3-2) to TRBJ2-3; tentative D call: TRBD2 (5 bases). CDR3 length: 14 amino acids. CDR1 and CDR2 (germline): LGHDT, YNNKEL (reference sequence). Trimming removed 2 bases from V and 6 bases from J, with 12 bases in between. This CDR3 reads CASSQTGLGDTQYF. For the CDR3, the DNA is TGTGCCAGCAGCCAAACCGGACTTGGGGATACGCAGTATTTT.

The CDR3 nucleotides read TGTGCCAGTAGGGGGACACAGACCGGCTACGAGCAGTACTTC. It is translated as CASRGTQTGYEQYF. The V call is TRBV19, the J call TRBJ2-7; weak D call: TRBD1 (6 bases). This CDR3 region has 14 residues. The germline V gene encodes CDR1 LNHDA and CDR2 SQIVND (reference sequence). Between the trimmed V and J ends, which lost 6 bases and 3 bases, there was a span of 15 bases.

The chain uses TRBV7-8 and TRBJ2-2; D is uncertain. Trimming left V 5 bases short and J 2 bases short, with 6 bases between. The CDR3 is made up of 13 amino acids. CDR1 is SGHVS and CDR2 is FQNEAQ in the germline V gene. The CDR3 here is CASSRQNTGELFF. The CDR3 DNA follows: TGTGCCAGCAGCCGTCAAAACACCGGGGAGCTGTTTTTT. The variable domain in full, with the rest retrieved from reference TRBV7-8 and TRBJ2-2, is GAGVSQSPRYKVAKRGQDVALRCDPISGHVSLFWYQQALGQGPEFLTYFQNEAQLDKSGLPSDRFFAERPEGSVSTLKIQRTQQEDSAVYLCASSRQNTGELFFGEGSRLTVL.

The chain has TRBV4-3 and TRBJ2-7, with 11 bases aligning to TRBD1. CDR1 and CDR2 (germline): LGHNA, YSLEER. With 4 bases clipped from V and 2 bases from J, the junction kept 4 bases outside the gene matches. The CDR3 runs 15 residues. In DNA, the CDR3 is TGCGCCAGCAGCCCTCGGACAGGGGGCCCCTACGAGCAGTACTTC. This sequence encodes CASSPRTGGPYEQYF.

The rearrangement joins TRBV19 to TRBJ2-4; 8 bases line up with TRBD2. Trimming took 4 bases from V and 7 from J; bases not matched to a gene: 12. The germline gives CDR1 LNHDA, CDR2 SQIVND (reference sequence). The CDR3 is 16 residues long. CDR3 amino acids: CASSRGTAGGGNIQYF. For the CDR3, the DNA is TGTGCCAGTAGTAGAGGGACCGCGGGGGGCGGGAACATTCAGTACTTC.

The chain carries TRBV19 and TRBJ1-1; no firm D call. V shed 5 bases and J shed 4 bases, with 17 bases lying between them. CDR1 is LNHDA and CDR2 is SQIVND in the germline V gene (reference sequence). The CDR3 has 15 amino acids. CDR3 nucleotide sequence: TGTGCCAGTAGTGAGGCCAGATTGGGAGGCACTGAAGCTTTCTTT. Translation gives CASSEARLGGTEAFF.

V is TRBV7-3 and J is TRBJ1-5; 7 bases line up with TRBD1. The CDR3 is 16 residues long. The V and J ends lost 5 bases and 1 base, in that order; junction bases with no gene match: 8. Per the germline V gene, CDR1 is SGHTA and CDR2 is FQGTGA. This CDR3 reads CASSPPGGMSNQPQHF. CDR3 sequence (DNA): TGTGCCAGCAGCCCGCCAGGGGGGATGAGCAATCAGCCCCAGCATTTT.

The chain joins TRBV7-9 to TRBJ1-4, with D unresolved. The ends were cut back, 7 bases at V and 5 bases at J, with 14 bases in the middle. CDR3 length: 14 amino acids. Germline CDR1 reads SEHNR; CDR2 reads FQNEAQ (reference sequence). CDR3 in amino acids: CASNDRGLNEKLFF. In nucleotides, the CDR3 is TGTGCCAGCAACGACCGAGGGTTGAATGAAAAACTGTTTTTT.

The V gene is TRBV3-1 (or the pseudogene TRBV3-2), the J gene TRBJ1-2; D unresolved. CDR1 and CDR2 from the germline V gene are LGHDT and YNNKEL (reference sequence). V lost 1 base, J lost 10 bases, and 10 bases lay in between. This CDR3 has 12 amino acids. The CDR3 loop reads CASSQGGGDYTF. In DNA form, the CDR3 reads TGTGCCAGCAGCCAAGGGGGAGGTGACTACACCTTC.